The following is a TCR beta chain sequence with its context. The target antigen is unknown. At baseline, cycle 4 day 1, and cycle 7 day 1, blood was sampled. This sample was included in a study of OX40 agonist ivuxolimab in advanced cancers. The overall study: Checkpoint inhibitors had been given previously to roughly 40% of patients.

Germline V gene data show CDR1 as MNHNS and CDR2 as SASEGT. This CDR3 is 15 amino acids long. Trimming cost V 6 bases and J 0 bases, with 12 bases left between them. Study-level results: Averaging showed that CD8+ T cells had more expanded clones than CD4+ did.

Produced via immunoSEQ multiplex PCR; TCRdb's table is partial and in-frame only. The sample yields 95,000 to 150,000 clones, roughly 93% seen once. The source was CD4+ or CD8+ T cells sorted from blood, collected in a trial of the OX40 agonist ivuxolimab. The sequence came from an adult with an advanced solid tumor such as melanoma, head and neck, liver or kidney cancer. V is TRBV6-1 and J is TRBJ1-3; D gene uncertain. The CDR3 here is CASSQNGSSGNTIYF. The CDR3 coding sequence is TGTGCCAGCAGCCAGAACGGTAGCTCTGGAAACACCATATATTTT.